This T cell receptor beta chain comes out of a study of blood T cell repertoires in COVID-19. Study-wide background: The United States, Italy and Spain were the sources of the acute and convalescent COVID-19 samples. T cells, B-cell-depleted T cells, or PBMCs supplied cDNA or gDNA.

Germline CDR1 and CDR2: SQVTM and ANQGSEA. There are 15 residues in the CDR3. Between the trimmed V and J ends, which lost 3 bases and 6 bases, there was a span of 20 bases. Profiled with immunoSEQ multiplex PCR; TCRdb holds only in-frame clones, not every one. The table has 150,000 to 200,000 clones, under 85% seen once; the top ten hold 10% to 15%. The clonotype comes from a man between 65 and 80 years old who had recovered from COVID-19. The chain has TRBV29-1 and TRBJ1-2; unclear D gene. Sequencing was performed on peripheral blood. CDR3 nucleotides: TGCAGCGTTGATCCCTCCCCAGACCCGCGGAATGGCTACACCTTC. It yields the protein CSVDPSPDPRNGYTF.